The 10 T cell receptor beta chains below come from one sample, sequenced in a study of a mutant IDH1 vaccine in newly diagnosed glioma. Time point in this sample: week 35, safety follow-up. Vaccination comprised doses that each held 300 ug of mutant IDH1 20-mer peptide, plus topical imiquimod. The assay was immunoSEQ multiplex PCR, and TCRdb's table has in-frame clones only and misses some. The sample contains approximately 66,000 clones, 80% to 85% of which appear only once. Antigens of these TCRs are unknown. The specimen was PBMCs, collected from a glioma patient whose treatment included an IDH1 peptide vaccine. These receptors all stem from a man aged 30-40 years with glioma.

This chain links TRBV27 with TRBJ2-3; TRBD2 matches 16 bases. J lost 8 bases, V lost 0 bases, and 8 bases had no gene match. The germline gives CDR1 MNHEY, CDR2 SMNVEV (reference sequence). This CDR3 has 18 residues. The CDR3, as DNA: TGTGCCAGCAGTTTATCCCCGGGACTAGCGGGGGGGCAGGGTACGCAGTATTTT. This codes for CASSLSPGLAGGQGTQYF.

The chain combines TRBV6-1 with TRBJ2-7; D ambiguous. V lost 6 bases and J 3 bases, leaving 12 bases between the germline ends. Germline values: CDR1 MNHNS, CDR2 SASEGT. This CDR3 region has 13 residues. The CDR3 coding sequence is TGTGCCAGCAGCGACGGGTTGGGCTACGAGCAGTACTTC. Protein product: CASSDGLGYEQYF.

The chain is built from TRBV6-6 and TRBJ1-2; D unclear. V was trimmed by 6 bases and J by 2 bases, leaving 10 bases between them. The CDR3 consists of 13 residues. CDR1 is MNHNY, CDR2 SVGAGI, per germline (reference sequence). In DNA, the CDR3 is TGTGCCAGCAGCCAGGACGGAAACTATGGCTACACCTTC. This gives the protein CASSQDGNYGYTF.

The chain employs TRBV11-2 and TRBJ2-7; D is perhaps TRBD2 (7 bases). From germline, CDR1 is SGHAT and CDR2 FQNNGV. CDR3 length: 13 amino acids. The V end lost 5 bases, the J end lost 4 bases, and 12 bases lay between the germline ends. CDR3 loop: CASSEGGFYEQYF. In DNA form, the CDR3 reads TGTGCCAGCAGCGAGGGGGGGTTTTACGAGCAGTACTTC.

This chain connects TRBV6-1 to TRBJ1-1; 9 bases fit TRBD1. The CDR3 contains 12 residues. V was clipped by 5 bases and J by 8 bases; unmatched bases: 3. Germline CDR1 is MNHNS and CDR2 is SASEGT. The CDR3 DNA reads TGTGCCAGCAGTTGGGGGACAGGGGAAGCTTTCTTT. It translates to CASSWGTGEAFF.

This chain joins TRBV28 and TRBJ1-5; a possible D gene is TRBD1 (5 bases). The CDR3 has 16 amino acids. Trimming left V 2 bases short and J 2 bases short, with 13 bases between. Germline V lookup: CDR1 MDHEN, CDR2 SYDVKM. In DNA, the CDR3 is TGTGCCAGCAGTTTACGACAGTTCACGGGCAATCAGCCCCAGCATTTT. It codes for CASSLRQFTGNQPQHF.

The rearrangement links TRBV6-6 to TRBJ2-4, with a possible D match to TRBD2 (5 bases). The CDR3 contains 15 residues. Per the germline V gene, CDR1 is MNHNY and CDR2 is SVGAGI (reference sequence). The ends were cut back, 5 bases at V and 1 base at J, with 12 bases in the middle. The CDR3 here is CASSPQPGAKNIQYF. DNA for the CDR3: TGTGCCAGCAGTCCTCAGCCGGGGGCCAAAAACATTCAGTACTTC.

The chain couples TRBV5-1 to TRBJ2-1; D unresolved. This CDR3 spans 15 amino acids. V was clipped by 0 bases and J by 7 bases, with 14 bases between them. CDR1 and CDR2 (germline): SGHRS, YFSETQ. CDR3 amino acids: CASSLARLSENEQFF. As DNA, the CDR3 is TGCGCCAGCAGCTTGGCCCGCCTCTCAGAGAATGAGCAGTTCTTC.

This clone was detected once. This chain joins TRBV2 and TRBJ2-2; D remains unclear. The CDR3 sequence is 14 residues long. Trimming removed 6 bases from V and 1 base from J, with 9 bases in between. The germline V gene has CDR1 SNHLY and CDR2 FYNNEI. The CDR3 DNA reads TGTGCCAGCAGCGATCGGGTGAACACCGGGGAGCTGTTTTTT. Translating it yields CASSDRVNTGELFF.

This chain links TRBV27 with TRBJ2-5; D gene ambiguous. V gave up 7 bases and J gave up 6 bases, with 24 bases separating them. The CDR3 consists of 16 residues. The V gene's germline CDR1 is MNHEY and CDR2 SMNVEV (reference sequence). CDR3 DNA sequence: TGTGCCAGCAAACCGCAGGTGGACCTACCTGAAAAGACCCAGTACTTC. This gives the protein CASKPQVDLPEKTQYF.